Below, one T cell receptor beta chain is given with its context. This sample was taken from a study of blood T cell repertoires in COVID-19. Study in general: PBMCs, B-cell-depleted T cells, or T cells were the source of the cDNA or gDNA that made up the material.

This CDR3 comprises 13 residues. V lost 7 bases, J lost 5 bases, and 7 bases stayed unmatched. Per germline, CDR1 LNHDA and CDR2 SQIVND (reference sequence). In the source study's methods: From reference gene primer amplification, estimates of nucleated cell counts were derived. Data came from immunoSEQ multiplex PCR; TCRdb stores just in-frame clones and leaves some out. V and J calls and clone size are as listed in that table; D and trimming were resolved from the DNA. Of roughly 49,000 clones listed, about 86% are singletons. The clonotype was recovered from a woman over 75 with acute or convalescent COVID-19. The sequenced sample was peripheral blood. The J gene is TRBJ1-2, the V gene TRBV19; 7 bases agree with TRBD1. This CDR3 is CASTETGTYGYTF. The DNA for the CDR3 is TGTGCCAGTACTGAGACAGGGACGTATGGCTACACCTTC. Complete variable domain (other parts from reference TRBV19 and TRBJ1-2): DGGITQSPKYLFRKEGQNVTLSCEQNLNHDAMYWYRQDPGQGLRLIYYSQIVNDFQKGDIAEGYSVSREKKESFPLTVTSAQKNPTAFYLCASTETGTYGYTFGSGTRLTVV.